This is a list of T cell receptor delta chains from one sample in a study of γδ T cells in repeated Plasmodium falciparum infection. TCRdb re-called the multiplex PCR reads with CATT. Here the sample spans 50,000 or so delta-chain clones, 1.6% being singletons. The sample taken for sequencing was gamma-delta T cells from blood. Receptors were obtained from a pool of human donors (malaria-infected and uninfected, not separated). The CDR3 runs from the conserved cysteine through the conserved F or W. Fields, in order: clone size, V gene, CDR3 length, D gene, J gene, CDR3 protein, CDR3 DNA. D genes are given only for firm matches. Expanded clones are given a class, and other clones once, few, many or no size at all.

many	TRDV1	19	TRDD3	TRDJ1	CALGEPPSFWGIMADKLIF	TGTGCTCTTGGGGAACCTCCCTCCTTTTGGGGGATAATGGCCGATAAACTCATCTTT
medium-sized	TRDV2	21	TRDD3	TRDJ3	CACDKRSWGFLKTWDTRQMFF	TGTGCCTGTGACAAGAGGAGCTGGGGGTTCCTTAAGACCTGGGACACCCGACAGATGTTTTTC
many	TRDV1	19	.	TRDJ1	CALGEGFSFQREGTDKLIF	TGTGCTCTTGGGGAAGGTTTCTCCTTTCAACGAGAGGGCACCGATAAACTCATCTTT
many	TRDV1	30	TRDD3	TRDJ1	CALGEPPSSNLPLLRPYWGIRSEDTDKLIF	TGTGCTCTTGGGGAGCCCCCTTCCTCTAACCTTCCTCTCCTCCGTCCGTACTGGGGGATACGCAGCGAGGACACCGATAAACTCATCTTT
many	TRDV1	25	.	TRDJ1	CALGEPREPYPLLRATIRSTDKLIF	TGTGCTCTTGGGGAACCCCGGGAACCCTACCCTTTACTCCGTGCCACCATTAGGAGCACCGATAAACTCATCTTT
many	TRDV1	22	TRDD3	TRDJ1	CALGDSSLLGRVWGIRTDKLIF	TGTGCTCTTGGGGATTCTTCCTTACTCGGAAGAGTGTGGGGGATACGCACTGATAAACTCATCTTT
many	TRDV2	18	.	TRDJ1	CACDVLGGVAQYTDKLIF	TGTGCCTGTGATGTTTTGGGTGGGGTCGCCCAGTACACCGATAAACTCATCTTT
many	TRDV1	19	.	TRDJ1	CALGERPPTQLVQGDKLIF	TGTGCTCTTGGGGAACGACCCCCTACACAACTCGTACAGGGCGATAAACTCATCTTT
many	TRDV1	21	TRDD3	TRDJ1	CALKCIFPGIFWGIPTDKLIF	TGTGCTCTTAAATGTATCTTCCCTGGTATCTTCTGGGGGATACCTACAGATAAACTCATCTTT
many	TRDV1	20	TRDD3	TRDJ1	CALGEQAYVYPWGIADKLIF	TGTGCTCTTGGGGAACAGGCCTACGTCTATCCCTGGGGGATAGCGGATAAACTCATCTTT
medium-sized	TRDV1	20	.	TRDJ1	CALGELDLQGIPSGTDKLIF	TGTGCTCTTGGGGAACTTGACCTACAAGGGATCCCGTCGGGCACCGATAAACTCATCTTT
many	TRAV36/DV7	19	.	TRDJ1	CAVGYLPRTSYSTISKLIF	TGTGCTGTGGGTTATCTTCCCCGTACGTCGTACTCGACTATCTCAAAACTCATCTTT
.	TRDV1	10	.	TRDJ1	CALGKPPAFF	TGTGCTCTTGGGAAACCACCGGCCTTCTTT
many	TRDV2	20	TRDD3	TRDJ1	CACDSLSVNKLGAGTDKLIF	TGTGCCTGTGACTCCCTTTCCGTAAACAAGCTGGGGGCCGGTACCGATAAACTCATCTTT
many	TRDV3	18	.	TRDJ2	CASQLRPSARILTAQLFF	TGTGCCTCGCAGCTCCGGCCTTCCGCAAGGATTTTGACAGCACAACTCTTCTTT
many	TRDV1	20	TRDD3	TRDJ1	CALGELSPPWGIRSTDKLIF	TGCGCTCTTGGGGAACTGTCTCCCCCCTGGGGGATACGAAGCACCGATAAACTCATCTTT
many	TRDV1	13	.	TRDJ1	CALGAEYTDKLIF	TGTGCTCTTGGGGCGGAGTACACCGATAAACTCATCTTT
many	TRDV2	17	TRDD3	TRDJ1	CACDTVGGGYAEYKLIF	TGTGCCTGTGACACCGTAGGTGGGGGATACGCCGAATATAAACTCATCTTT
many	TRDV1	22	TRDD3	TRDJ1	CSLGELKASLSGGFTCTDKLIF	TGTTCTCTTGGGGAACTAAAGGCCTCCTTGTCTGGGGGATTCACCTGCACCGATAAACTCATCTTT
many	TRDV3	21	TRDD3	TRDJ1	CALMTVPPLGDWGDNPDKLIF	TGTGCCTTAATGACCGTCCCCCCACTGGGGGATTGGGGGGATAATCCCGATAAACTCATCTTT
many	TRDV1	17	.	TRDJ1	CALIPSARLVPTDKLIF	TGTGCCCTGATCCCCTCTGCAAGGCTGGTCCCCACCGATAAACTCATCTTT
many	TRDV1	20	.	TRDJ1	CALGELLFLRPEGYGEELIF	TGTGCTCTTGGGGAGCTTCTATTCCTACGCCCTGAGGGATACGGTGAGGAACTCATCTTT
medium-sized	TRDV1	20	.	TRDJ1	CALGGPVLGWGKWCTDKLIF	TGTGCTCTTGGGGGGCCTGTCCTTGGCTGGGGAAAATGGTGCACCGATAAACTCATCTTT
many	TRDV1	20	.	TRDJ1	CALGDPYFLRGIRYTDKLIF	TGTGCTCTTGGGGATCCTTATTTCCTACGGGGGATCCGGTACACCGATAAACTCATCTTT
medium-sized	TRDV1	20	TRDD3	TRDJ1	CALGAIPGDLKGRKTDKLIF	TGTGCTCTTGGGGCAATACCGGGGGATTTAAAAGGGCGTAAGACCGATAAACTCATCTTT
many	TRDV1	17	TRDD3	TRDJ1	CALGERLGDMSTNKLIF	TGTGCTCTTGGGGAACGGCTGGGGGATATGAGCACCAATAAACTCATCTTT
medium-sized	TRDV1	16	TRDD3	TRDJ1	CALGEPGIRNTDKLIF	TGTGCTCTTGGGGAACCGGGGATACGGAACACCGATAAACTCATCTTT
many	TRDV1	16	.	TRDJ1	CALGAWRAYRADKLIF	TGTGCTCTTGGGGCATGGAGGGCGTACAGGGCCGATAAACTCATCTTT
many	TRDV1	22	TRDD3	TRDJ2	CALGEILPYPLGDTRLTAQLFF	TGTGCTCTTGGGGAAATTCTCCCTTACCCGCTGGGGGATACGCGGTTGACAGCACAACTCTTCTTT
many	TRDV2	22	TRDD3	TRDJ1	CACDTSDSNRYWGILHTDKLIF	TGTGCCTGTGACACCAGCGACAGTAATAGGTACTGGGGGATACTCCACACCGATAAACTCATCTTT
medium-sized	TRDV1	14	.	TRDJ1	CALGYRFYTDKLIF	TGTGCTCTTGGGTACCGATTCTACACCGATAAACTCATCTTT
many	TRDV2	20	TRDD3	TRDJ1	CACDSLTDTGGTSSYGKLIF	TGTGCCTGTGACTCTCTCACCGATACTGGGGGAACCTCGTCTTACGGTAAACTCATCTTT
medium-sized	TRDV1	26	TRDD3	TRDJ1	CALGETILKPRPGDWGTLRHTDKLIF	TGTGCTCTTGGGGAAACGATCCTAAAGCCGCGACCGGGAGACTGGGGGACCCTGAGGCACACCGATAAACTCATCTTT
many	TRDV2	19	TRDD3	TRDJ1	CACDTLLGDTRVGTDKLIF	TGTGCCTGTGACACCCTACTGGGGGATACGAGGGTCGGCACCGATAAACTCATCTTT
many	TRDV1	16	.	TRDJ1	CALGTFPSLPYDKLIF	TGTGCTCTTGGGACTTTTCCTAGTCTACCCTACGATAAACTCATCTTT
many	TRDV1	17	TRDD3	TRDJ1	CALGEKGGYAVPDKLIF	TGTGCTCTTGGGGAAAAAGGGGGATACGCGGTCCCCGATAAACTCATCTTT
many	TRDV2	19	TRDD3	TRDJ1	CACDTVLLGGKAYTDKLIF	TGTGCCTGTGACACGGTTTTACTGGGGGGAAAAGCGTACACCGATAAACTCATCTTT
medium-sized	TRDV1	19	TRDD3	TRDJ1	CALGEERLMGDAYTDKLIF	TGCGCTCTTGGGGAGGAGAGATTAATGGGGGATGCCTACACCGATAAACTCATCTTT
many	TRDV3	13	.	TRDJ1	CASARSYTDKLIF	TGTGCCTCCGCTCGTTCGTACACCGATAAACTCATCTTT
many	TRDV1	23	TRDD2	TRDJ3	CALGEGLPTFLPQSSWDTRQMFF	TGTGCTCTTGGGGAGGGCCTTCCTACGTTCTTACCCCAGAGCTCCTGGGACACCCGACAGATGTTTTTC
many	TRDV2	15	TRDD3	TRDJ1	CACFTVGDKPDKLIF	TGTGCCTGTTTTACCGTGGGGGATAAGCCCGATAAACTCATCTTT
medium-sized	TRDV1	20	TRDD3	TRDJ1	CALGSLLRVLGVPEADKLIF	TGTGCTCTTGGATCCCTCCTACGGGTACTGGGGGTCCCTGAGGCCGATAAACTGATCTTT